This T cell receptor beta chain derives from a study of blood T cell repertoires in COVID-19. Study-wide background: Material from acute and convalescent COVID-19 was sourced from the United States, Italy and Spain. PBMCs, B-cell-depleted T cells, or T cells were the source of the cDNA or gDNA that made up the material.

Methods used by the authors: Cell counts per sample came from amplifying reference gene primers. The method was immunoSEQ multiplex PCR; TCRdb's version includes in-frame clones alone and lacks a portion of them. From that table come the V and J calls and clone size; the DNA was used to work out D and trimming. The data hold some 250,000 clones, with less than 90% observed a single time. CDR1 is SGHDN and CDR2 is FVKESK in the germline V gene. The CDR3 extends over 15 amino acids. V lost 2 bases, J lost 4 bases, and 6 bases stayed unmatched. The source material was peripheral blood. The origin of this receptor is a man aged 30-40 years with active or convalescent COVID-19. The chain has TRBV14 and TRBJ2-7; 9 nucleotides align to TRBD1. The CDR3 region has the DNA TGTGCCAGCAGCCAACCGGGACAGGGCCTATACGAGCAGTACTTC. This sequence encodes CASSQPGQGLYEQYF.